This T cell receptor beta chain was documented in a study of cytomegalovirus exposure and HLA in healthy donors. With 60 Vbeta and 13 Jbeta primers, the PCR was carried out. This table comes from immunoSEQ multiplex PCR, and its TCRdb copy is limited to in-frame clones, with some not included. Of roughly 100,000 clones detected, 60% to 85% appear once; the ten largest clones hold approximately 4.4%. This clone appeared a few times. No antigen is known for it. Study-level findings and limits: In vitro work confirmed that a few CMV-associated chains recognize CMV antigens.

J gave up 3 bases and V 1 base, and 2 bases lay outside the gene matches. This CDR3 has 15 amino acids. CDR1 is SNHLY and CDR2 is FYNNEI in the germline V gene. The sequencing input was PBMCs. The receptor's source is a woman aged 40 to 50 in good health and CMV-seronegative. V gene TRBV2 combines with J gene TRBJ1-4; 7 bases line up with TRBD1. In DNA, the CDR3 is TGTGCCAGCAGTGAAGTGGGGACAGCTAATGAAAAACTGTTTTTT. Translating gives CASSEVGTANEKLFF.